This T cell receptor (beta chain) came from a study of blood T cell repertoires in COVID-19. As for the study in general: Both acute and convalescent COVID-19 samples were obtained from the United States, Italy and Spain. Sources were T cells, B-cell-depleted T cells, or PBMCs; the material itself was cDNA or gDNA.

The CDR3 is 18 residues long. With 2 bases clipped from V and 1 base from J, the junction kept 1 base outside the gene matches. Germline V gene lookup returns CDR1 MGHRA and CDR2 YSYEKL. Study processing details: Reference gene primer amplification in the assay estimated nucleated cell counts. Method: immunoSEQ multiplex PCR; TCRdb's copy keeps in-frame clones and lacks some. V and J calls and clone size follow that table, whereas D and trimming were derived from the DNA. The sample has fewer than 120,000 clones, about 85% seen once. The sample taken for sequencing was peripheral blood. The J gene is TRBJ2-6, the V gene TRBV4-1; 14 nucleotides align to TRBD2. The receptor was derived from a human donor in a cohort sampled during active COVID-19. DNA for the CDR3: TGCGCCAGCAGCCAAAGGACTAGCGGGGGGTCTGGGGCCAACGTCCTGACTTTC. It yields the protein CASSQRTSGGSGANVLTF.